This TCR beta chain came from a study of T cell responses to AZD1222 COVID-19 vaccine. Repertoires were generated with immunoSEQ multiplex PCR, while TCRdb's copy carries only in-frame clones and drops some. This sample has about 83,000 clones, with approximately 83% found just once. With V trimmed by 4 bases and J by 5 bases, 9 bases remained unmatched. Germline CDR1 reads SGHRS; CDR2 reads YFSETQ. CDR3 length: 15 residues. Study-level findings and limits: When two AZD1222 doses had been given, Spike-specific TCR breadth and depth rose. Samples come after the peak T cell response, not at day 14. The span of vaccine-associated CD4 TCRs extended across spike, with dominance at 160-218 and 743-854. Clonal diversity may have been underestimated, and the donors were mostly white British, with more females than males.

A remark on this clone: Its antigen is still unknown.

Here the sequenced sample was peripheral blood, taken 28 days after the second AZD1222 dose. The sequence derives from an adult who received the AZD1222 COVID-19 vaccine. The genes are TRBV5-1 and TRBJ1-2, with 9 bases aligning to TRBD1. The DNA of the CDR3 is TGCGCCAGCAGCAGGGACAGGGACCCGAGTTATGGCTACACCTTC. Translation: CASSRDRDPSYGYTF.